Following are 5 T cell receptor beta chains from one sample sequenced in a study of beta chain features in type 1 diabetes. Expressed TCRB transcripts got sequenced, as all isolated RNA was reverse transcribed. Assay used: immunoSEQ multiplex PCR; TCRdb lists only in-frame clones, some missing. This sample has about 230,000 clones, with roughly 9.6% found just once. Sequencing was done on a sample of naive CD4+ T cells from blood. The origin of the receptors is a woman aged 18-29 years in good health.

This chain links TRBV15 with TRBJ2-5, with 13 bases aligning to TRBD2. V lost 3 bases and J lost 1; bases outside the gene matches: 8. This CDR3 is 18 amino acids long. Germline CDR1 is LNHNV and CDR2 is YYDKDF (reference sequence). The DNA of the CDR3 is TGTGCCACCAGCAGGGCTCCGGGACTAGCGGGAACCCAAGAGACCCAGTACTTC. It yields the protein CATSRAPGLAGTQETQYF.

A few counts support this clone. V is TRBV19 and J is TRBJ2-1, with 7 bases lining up with TRBD1. V dropped 6 bases and J dropped 8; count of bases not matched to a gene: 16. There are 16 residues in the CDR3. Germline V lookup: CDR1 LNHDA, CDR2 SQIVND (reference sequence). For the CDR3, the DNA is TGTGCCAGTAGCCCGAAGGGGACAGCCCCATACCATGAGCAGTTCTTC. Its protein product is CASSPKGTAPYHEQFF.

V gene TRBV6-5 combines with J gene TRBJ2-1; TRBD2 aligns across 10 bases. V shed 2 bases and J 6 bases; nucleotides not matched to a gene: 1. CDR1 is MNHEY, CDR2 SVGAGI, per germline. The CDR3 runs 14 residues. The CDR3 sequence is CASSYRTSGNEQFF. For the CDR3, the DNA is TGTGCCAGCAGTTACCGGACTAGCGGCAATGAGCAGTTCTTC.

About this clone itself: At the DNA level, this CDR3 is encoded by other sequences in the same sample as well. CDR3 sequence reads: CASSQTSGNTDTQYF. CDR3 nucleotide sequence: TGCGCCAGCAGCCAGACTAGCGGGAACACAGATACGCAGTATTTT. The V and J genes are TRBV5-1 and TRBJ2-3; TRBD2 agrees at 11 bases. The germline gives CDR1 SGHRS, CDR2 YFSETQ. The ends lost 4 bases at V and 2 bases at J; junction bases unmatched: 3. This CDR3 has 15 residues.

The chain has TRBV6-1 and TRBJ1-6; D gene uncertain. This CDR3 comprises 12 residues. Germline-derived CDR1 and CDR2 are MNHNS and SASEGT. V lost 2 bases to trimming and J lost 14 bases, with 10 bases between them. The CDR3 region has the DNA TGTGCCAGCAGTGAACAGCGAGTTTCCCTCCACTTT. Residues: CASSEQRVSLHF.